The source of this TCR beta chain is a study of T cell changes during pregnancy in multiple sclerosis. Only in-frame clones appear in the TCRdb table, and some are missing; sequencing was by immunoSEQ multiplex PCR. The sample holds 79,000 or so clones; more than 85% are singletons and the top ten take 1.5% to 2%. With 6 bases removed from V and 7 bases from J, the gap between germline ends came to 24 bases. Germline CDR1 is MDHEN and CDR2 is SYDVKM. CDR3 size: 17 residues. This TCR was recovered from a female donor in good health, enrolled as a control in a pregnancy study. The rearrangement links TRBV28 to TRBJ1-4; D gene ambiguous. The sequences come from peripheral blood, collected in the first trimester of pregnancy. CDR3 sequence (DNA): TGTGCCAGCAGGATTTGGCTTCTGCGGGTGATATCTGAAAAACTGTTTTTT. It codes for CASRIWLLRVISEKLFF.